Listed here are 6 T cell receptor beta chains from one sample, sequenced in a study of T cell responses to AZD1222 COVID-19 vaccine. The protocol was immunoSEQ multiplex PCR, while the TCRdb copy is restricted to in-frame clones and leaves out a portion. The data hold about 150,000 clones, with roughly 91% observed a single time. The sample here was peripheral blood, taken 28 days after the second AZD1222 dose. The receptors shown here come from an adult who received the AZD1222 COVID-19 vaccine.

The CDR3 loop reads CASTRLAGTYNEQFF. The CDR3 DNA reads TGTGCCAGCACCAGACTAGCGGGGACCTACAATGAGCAGTTCTTC. V usage is TRBV2 and J usage is TRBJ2-1; 11 nucleotides agree with TRBD2. The CDR3 totals 15 residues. With 7 bases clipped from V and 2 bases from J, the junction kept 4 bases outside the gene matches. The germline gives CDR1 SNHLY, CDR2 FYNNEI.

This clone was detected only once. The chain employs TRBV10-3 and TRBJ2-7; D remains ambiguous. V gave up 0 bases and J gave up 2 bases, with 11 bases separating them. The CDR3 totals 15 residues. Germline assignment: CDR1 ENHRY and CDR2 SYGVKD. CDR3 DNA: TGTGCCATCAGTGAGTCTGTAGGGTCCGCCTACGAGCAGTACTTC. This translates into CAISESVGSAYEQYF.

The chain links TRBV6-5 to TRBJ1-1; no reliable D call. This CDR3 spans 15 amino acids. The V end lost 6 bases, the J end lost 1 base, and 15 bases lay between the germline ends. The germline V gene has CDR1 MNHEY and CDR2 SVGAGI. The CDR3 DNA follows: TGTGCCAGCAGGCTATGGGGTGACGCGAACACTGAAGCTTTCTTT. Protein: CASRLWGDANTEAFF.

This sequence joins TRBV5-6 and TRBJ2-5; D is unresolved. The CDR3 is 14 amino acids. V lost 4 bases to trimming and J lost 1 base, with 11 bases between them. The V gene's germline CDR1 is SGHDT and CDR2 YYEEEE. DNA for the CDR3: TGTGCCAGCAGCCCTGCTCGGTCCCAAGAGACCCAGTACTTC. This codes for CASSPARSQETQYF.

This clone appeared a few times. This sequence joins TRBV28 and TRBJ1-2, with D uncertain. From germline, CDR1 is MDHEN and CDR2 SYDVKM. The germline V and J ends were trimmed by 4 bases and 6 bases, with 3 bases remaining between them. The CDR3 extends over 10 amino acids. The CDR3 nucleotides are TGTGCCAGCAGTTCTGATGGCTACACCTTC. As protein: CASSSDGYTF.

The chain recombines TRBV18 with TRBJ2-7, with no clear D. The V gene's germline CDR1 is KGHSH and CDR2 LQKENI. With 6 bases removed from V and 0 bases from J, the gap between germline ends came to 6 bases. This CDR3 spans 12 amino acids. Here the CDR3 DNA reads TGTGCCAGCTCCTCCAGCTCCTACGAGCAGTACTTC. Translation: CASSSSSYEQYF.